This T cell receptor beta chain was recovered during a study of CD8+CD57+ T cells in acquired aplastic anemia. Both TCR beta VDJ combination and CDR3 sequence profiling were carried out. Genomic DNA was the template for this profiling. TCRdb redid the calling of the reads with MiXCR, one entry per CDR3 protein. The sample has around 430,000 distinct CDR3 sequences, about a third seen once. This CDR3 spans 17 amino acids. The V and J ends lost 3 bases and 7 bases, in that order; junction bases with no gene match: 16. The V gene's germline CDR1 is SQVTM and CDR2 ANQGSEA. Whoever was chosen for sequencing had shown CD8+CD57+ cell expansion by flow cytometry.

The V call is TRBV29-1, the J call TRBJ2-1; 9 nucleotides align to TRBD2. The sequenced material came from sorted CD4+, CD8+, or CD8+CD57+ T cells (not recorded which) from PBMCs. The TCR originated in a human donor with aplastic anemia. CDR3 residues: CSVEMTSGLQQRNEQFF. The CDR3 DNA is TGCAGCGTTGAGATGACTAGCGGCCTCCAACAGCGGAATGAGCAGTTCTTC.